Below, 31 T cell receptor beta chains from the same sample are listed, as sequenced in a study of blood T cell repertoires in COVID-19. TCRdb's copy holds only in-frame clones and misses some; the assay was immunoSEQ multiplex PCR. This table holds about 400,000 clones, about nine tenths found once. Sample: PBMCs or T cells enriched from blood (not recorded which). The receptors here all came from a woman aged 25 to 39 who had recovered from COVID-19.

V and J are TRBV25-1 and TRBJ1-1; D perhaps matches TRBD1 (6 bases). The CDR3 consists of 15 residues. The germline V gene encodes CDR1 MGHDK and CDR2 SYGVNS. The V gene lost 1 base and the J gene lost 0 bases, with 9 bases spanning the gap. Here the CDR3 reads CASSELGAMNTEAFF. CDR3 DNA: TGTGCCAGCAGTGAATTGGGGGCTATGAACACTGAAGCTTTCTTT.

This clone came up once. J is TRBJ2-7 and V is TRBV3-1 (or the pseudogene TRBV3-2); 7 bases match TRBD1. CDR3 size: 15 residues. Germline CDR1 and CDR2: LGHDT and YNNKEL (reference sequence). V shed 2 bases and J 1 base; nucleotides not matched to a gene: 5. CDR3 residues: CASSQKGAGSYEQYF. The DNA of the CDR3 is TGTGCCAGCAGCCAAAAGGGGGCCGGATCCTACGAGCAGTACTTC.

This rearrangement joins TRBV3-1 (or the pseudogene TRBV3-2) to TRBJ1-3; D is unclear. The CDR3 spans 17 residues. The germline gives CDR1 LGHDT, CDR2 YNNKEL (reference sequence). The germline V and J ends were trimmed by 3 bases and 5 bases, with 20 bases remaining between them. The CDR3 DNA sequence: TGTGCCAGCAGCCACCCCTTGGGAGGGAGCGTTAGAAACACCATATATTTT. It translates to CASSHPLGGSVRNTIYF.

This clone has a handful of counts. The gene calls are TRBV7-2 and TRBJ1-2; TRBD1 matches 7 bases. The V gene end was trimmed by 5 bases and the J gene end by 8 bases; junction bases not matched to a gene: 8. CDR1 is SGHTA, CDR2 FQGNSA, per germline. CDR3 length equals 13 residues. The CDR3 DNA is TGTGCCAGCAGCCCCACAGGGGCGGGGGGCTACACCTTC. Translated, it gives CASSPTGAGGYTF.

To note about this clone: This CDR3 is also generated by other DNA sequences in the sample. J is TRBJ1-1 and V is TRBV19; possibly TRBD1 for D (5 bases). V shed 3 bases and J shed 5 bases, with 10 bases lying between them. Germline V gene lookup returns CDR1 LNHDA and CDR2 SQIVND (reference sequence). The CDR3 runs 13 residues. In DNA, the CDR3 is TGTGCCAGTAGTATTACGGGGGGAACTGAAGCTTTCTTT. Translation gives CASSITGGTEAFF.

This rearrangement joins TRBV28 to TRBJ1-5; TRBD1 might be the D (5 bases). The V end lost 6 bases, the J end lost 2 bases, and 14 bases lay between the germline ends. Germline V gene sequence: CDR1 MDHEN, CDR2 SYDVKM. The CDR3 consists of 15 residues. The CDR3 protein is CASRQDKGGNQPQHF. CDR3 nucleotides: TGTGCCAGCAGACAGGACAAAGGAGGCAATCAGCCCCAGCATTTT.

V and J are TRBV18 and TRBJ2-5; possible D gene TRBD2, 6 bases. Between the trimmed V and J ends, which lost 0 bases and 5 bases, there was a span of 13 bases. Per germline, CDR1 KGHSH and CDR2 LQKENI. The CDR3 loop spans 15 amino acids. The CDR3 spells CASSPPGLLSETQYF. The CDR3 DNA follows: TGTGCCAGCTCACCACCGGGACTGCTTTCCGAGACCCAGTACTTC.

V gene TRBV10-3 combines with J gene TRBJ1-1, with TRBD1 matching over 7 bases. The junction had 11 bases not matched to a gene; V was cut back by 10 bases and J by 0 bases. This CDR3 is 15 amino acids long. The germline V gene has CDR1 ENHRY and CDR2 SYGVKD. Here the CDR3 DNA reads TGTGCCACCGGACGACAGGGCCCCATGAACACTGAAGCTTTCTTT. Translating it yields CATGRQGPMNTEAFF.

The rearrangement joins TRBV20-1 to TRBJ2-7; TRBD2 might be the D (6 bases). Deletions cut 3 bases from V and 2 bases from J, with 11 bases between. This CDR3 has 13 residues. Per germline, CDR1 DFQATT and CDR2 SNEGSKA (reference sequence). CDR3 amino acids: CSASTRGTYEQYF. DNA for the CDR3: TGCAGTGCTAGTACACGCGGGACCTACGAGCAGTACTTC.

This clone was found once. This chain links TRBV18 with TRBJ1-5, with D maybe TRBD1 (5 bases). The CDR3 contains 13 residues. In germline, CDR1 is KGHSH, CDR2 LQKENI. V was pared by 3 bases and J by 5 bases, with 8 bases between. Here the CDR3 DNA reads TGTGCCAGCTCACCGACAGAGGATCAGCCCCAGCATTTT. This codes for CASSPTEDQPQHF.

The chain couples TRBV19 to TRBJ1-2, with 7 nucleotides matching TRBD1. The germline CDR1 and CDR2 sequences are LNHDA and SQIVND (reference sequence). The V and J ends lost 4 bases and 6 bases, in that order; junction bases with no gene match: 8. There are 14 residues in the CDR3. The CDR3 reads CASSSQTGSDGYTF. The CDR3 DNA reads as TGTGCCAGTAGTAGTCAGACAGGGTCGGATGGCTACACCTTC.

This chain's CDR3 is CAISESTFTQYF. CDR3 sequence (DNA): TGTGCCATCAGTGAGTCGACATTTACCCAGTACTTC. The chain has TRBV10-3 and TRBJ2-5; the D is unclear. This CDR3 has 12 residues. In germline, CDR1 is ENHRY, CDR2 SYGVKD. V was shortened by 0 bases and J by 8 bases, with 7 bases between the two germline ends.

The CDR3 nucleotides are TGTGCCAGCAGACTCCAGGGGGGACAGGGAGGGTATGGCTACACCTTC. It specifies CASRLQGGQGGYGYTF. The chain recombines TRBV11-2 with TRBJ1-2; 9 bases fit TRBD1. Germline V CDR1 and CDR2: SGHAT, FQNNGV. Trimming cost V 6 bases and J 5 bases; bases outside gene matches: 13. The CDR3 is 16 amino acids.

The V call is TRBV13, the J call TRBJ2-7, with D maybe TRBD1 (6 bases). The germline gives CDR1 PRHDT, CDR2 FYEKMQ (reference sequence). Deletions cut 3 bases from V and 6 bases from J, with 9 bases between. The CDR3 runs to 12 residues. This chain's CDR3 is CASSFTGTEQYF. The DNA of the CDR3 is TGTGCCAGCAGCTTCACAGGGACCGAGCAGTACTTC. Using reference TRBV13 and TRBJ2-7 for the parts outside the CDR3, the full variable domain is AAGVIQSPRHLIKEKRETATLKCYPIPRHDTVYWYQQGPGQDPQFLISFYEKMQSDKGSIPDRFSAQQFSDYHSELNMSSLELGDSALYFCASSFTGTEQYFGPGTRLTVT.

The chain links TRBV14 to TRBJ2-1; D perhaps matches TRBD1 (6 bases). There are 13 residues in the CDR3. Trimming took off 2 bases at V and 12 bases at J, with 14 bases between the two ends. CDR1 and CDR2 from the germline V gene are SGHDN and FVKESK. The CDR3 here is CASSQMTGFGQFF. The CDR3 DNA is TGTGCCAGCAGCCAAATGACAGGCTTCGGGCAGTTCTTC.

CDR3 DNA sequence: TGTGCCAGTAGTATCGAAGGGGTGAACACTGAAGCTTTCTTT. This encodes CASSIEGVNTEAFF. This chain uses TRBV19 with TRBJ1-1; D might be TRBD1 (5 bases). Between the trimmed V and J ends, which lost 3 bases and 0 bases, there was a span of 8 bases. CDR3 length equals 14 residues. Germline V gene lookup returns CDR1 LNHDA and CDR2 SQIVND (reference sequence). Using reference TRBV19 and TRBJ1-1 for the parts outside the CDR3, the full variable domain is DGGITQSPKYLFRKEGQNVTLSCEQNLNHDAMYWYRQDPGQGLRLIYYSQIVNDFQKGDIAEGYSVSREKKESFPLTVTSAQKNPTAFYLCASSIEGVNTEAFFGQGTRLTVV.

The chain joins TRBV19 to TRBJ2-1; weak D call: TRBD2 (6 bases). Germline CDR1 reads LNHDA; CDR2 reads SQIVND (reference sequence). The CDR3 extends over 12 amino acids. V was trimmed by 10 bases and J by 2 bases, leaving 9 bases between them. CDR3 bases: TGTGCCACCTCTAGCGCCTACAATGAGCAGTTCTTC. Amino acid sequence: CATSSAYNEQFF.

About this clone: Other DNA sequences in the same sample also yield this CDR3. The chain is built from TRBV12-3 or TRBV12-4 and TRBJ2-7, with unresolved D. The CDR3 runs to 12 residues. Trimming cost V 1 base and J 3 bases, with 4 bases left between them. The CDR3 protein is CASSLVVYEQYF. The DNA of the CDR3 is TGTGCCAGCAGTTTAGTAGTCTACGAGCAGTACTTC.

The chain combines TRBV7-9 with TRBJ2-1; 10 bases align to TRBD2. The CDR3 length is 16 residues. V lost 2 bases, J lost 6 bases, and 7 bases stayed unmatched. Germline CDR1 SEHNR, CDR2 FQNEAQ (reference sequence). CDR3 sequence: CASSLIASGSINEQFF. The CDR3 DNA reads as TGTGCCAGCAGCTTAATAGCTAGCGGGAGCATCAATGAGCAGTTCTTC.

The V gene is TRBV5-1, the J gene TRBJ1-3, with TRBD1 identical over 7 bases. The CDR3 length is 15 residues. V shed 4 bases, J shed 0 bases, and the junction held 4 bases outside the gene matches. Germline loops: CDR1 SGHRS, CDR2 YFSETQ. This CDR3 is CASSPGGSSGNTIYF. CDR3 DNA sequence: TGCGCCAGCAGCCCAGGGGGGAGCTCTGGAAACACCATATATTTT.

The table lists this clone with a few counts. The rearrangement joins TRBV7-2 to TRBJ2-5; D gene ambiguous. Trimming removed 5 bases from V and 5 bases from J, with 12 bases in between. The CDR3 has 13 amino acids. Germline CDR1 is SGHTA and CDR2 is FQGNSA. CDR3 in DNA: TGTGCCAGCAGCCAGACACCTGGCGAGACCCAGTACTTC. Protein sequence: CASSQTPGETQYF.

This clone occurred once. The rearrangement uses TRBV15 and TRBJ2-1; the D is unclear. This CDR3 has 15 residues. V was shortened by 0 bases and J by 6 bases, with 12 bases between the two germline ends. From germline, CDR1 is LNHNV and CDR2 YYDKDF (reference sequence). The CDR3 region is CATSRDSAARNEQFF. In DNA form, the CDR3 reads TGTGCCACCAGCAGAGACTCCGCGGCCCGCAATGAGCAGTTCTTC. The full variable domain, in which reference TRBV15 and TRBJ2-1 provide the parts outside the CDR3, is DAMVIQNPRYQVTQFGKPVTLSCSQTLNHNVMYWYQQKSSQAPKLLFHYYDKDFNNEADTPDNFQSRRPNTSFCFLDIRSPGLGDTAMYLCATSRDSAARNEQFFGPGTRLTVL.

The chain combines TRBV7-3 with TRBJ2-3; 9 bases fit TRBD1. V was clipped by 5 bases and J by 6 bases; unmatched bases: 3. The CDR3 consists of 13 residues. Looked up from germline, CDR1 is SGHTA and CDR2 is FQGTGA. The CDR3 protein is CASSGQGFDTQYF. DNA for the CDR3: TGTGCCAGCAGCGGACAGGGGTTCGATACGCAGTATTTT.

This clone has more than one count but fewer than ten. The chain is built from TRBV24-1 and TRBJ1-1; the D is unclear. V shed 5 bases and J shed 3 bases, with 6 bases lying between them. Germline V gene data show CDR1 as KGHDR and CDR2 as SFDVKD. This CDR3 is built from 12 residues. CDR3 bases: TGTGCCACCAGTGCCCCGGACACTGAAGCTTTCTTT. Its protein product is CATSAPDTEAFF.

The V call is TRBV5-1, the J call TRBJ1-1; 9 bases are a match to TRBD1. Germline CDR1 reads SGHRS; CDR2 reads YFSETQ. Trimming took 5 bases from V and 10 from J; bases not matched to a gene: 15. The CDR3 covers 15 residues. The chain's CDR3 is CASSSITGTGKVAFF. The CDR3 coding sequence is TGCGCCAGCAGTTCTATTACCGGGACAGGGAAGGTAGCTTTCTTT. Supplemented by reference TRBV5-1 and TRBJ1-1, the full variable domain reads KAGVTQTPRYLIKTRGQQVTLSCSPISGHRSVSWYQQTPGQGLQFLFEYFSETQRNKGNFPGRFSGRQFSNSRSEMNVSTLELGDSALYLCASSSITGTGKVAFFGQGTRLTVV.

J is TRBJ2-7 and V is TRBV30; D is unclear. Trimming removed 0 bases from V and 5 bases from J, with 5 bases in between. Germline loops: CDR1 GTSNPN, CDR2 SVGIG (reference sequence). The CDR3 totals 11 residues. The CDR3 region has the DNA TGTGCCTGGAGTGTACTGGACGAGCAGTACTTC. Its protein product is CAWSVLDEQYF.

The chain has TRBV2 and TRBJ2-2; tentatively, D is TRBD1 (5 bases). This CDR3 region has 14 residues. Germline CDR1 SNHLY, CDR2 FYNNEI. V shed 2 bases and J shed 4 bases, with 8 bases lying between them. CDR3 amino acids: CASSERQSTGELFF. The CDR3, as DNA: TGTGCCAGCAGTGAAAGACAGAGCACCGGGGAGCTGTTTTTT. The whole variable domain, filled in from reference TRBV2 and TRBJ2-2, reads EPEVTQTPSHQVTQMGQEVILRCVPISNHLYFYWYRQILGQKVEFLVSFYNNEISEKSEIFDDQFSVERPDGSNFTLKIRSTKLEDSAMYFCASSERQSTGELFFGEGSRLTVL.

This clone was detected only a few times. The V and J genes are TRBV18 and TRBJ2-7, with D perhaps TRBD1 (6 bases). CDR1 KGHSH and CDR2 LQKENI come from the germline V gene. The V end was cut by 6 bases, the J end by 3 bases, with 12 bases between. The CDR3 runs to 13 residues. The CDR3 loop is CASSGADGYEQYF. The CDR3 DNA is TGTGCCAGCTCGGGGGCAGATGGCTACGAGCAGTACTTC.

Only one count was recorded for this clone. This sequence joins TRBV7-3 and TRBJ2-3, with 7 bases that match TRBD2. Germline CDR1 and CDR2: SGHTA and FQGTGA. The CDR3 has 14 amino acids. The V and J ends lost 5 bases and 2 bases, in that order; junction bases with no gene match: 4. In nucleotides, the CDR3 is TGTGCCAGCAGCGCGGGACTATACACAGATACGCAGTATTTT. Encoded protein: CASSAGLYTDTQYF.

The sample holds one count of this clone. The rearrangement uses TRBV7-2 and TRBJ1-4, with 9 bases that match TRBD1. There are 17 residues in the CDR3. Looked up from germline, CDR1 is SGHTA and CDR2 is FQGNSA. V shed 5 bases, J shed 4 bases, and the junction held 11 bases outside the gene matches. CDR3 DNA: TGTGCCAGCAGCCCTCCCGGGACAGGGTTTAGTAATGAAAAACTGTTTTTT. Translated, it gives CASSPPGTGFSNEKLFF.

CDR3 region: CASSQDCGSGCQPQHF. Here the CDR3 DNA reads TGTGCCAGCAGCCAAGATTGCGGGTCCGGGTGTCAGCCCCAGCATTTT. The V gene is TRBV14, the J gene TRBJ1-5; D is uncertain. The CDR3 has 16 residues. In germline, CDR1 is SGHDN, CDR2 FVKESK. Trimming pared 0 bases from V and 6 bases from J, leaving 15 bases between.